This paragraph reports one T cell receptor beta chain. Its antigen is unidentified. This sample stems from a study of response to subunit inactivated influenza vaccine. Study outcomes and limitations: After each seasonal influenza vaccination, few new T cells are recruited, the authors suggested.

A single record per CDR3 protein comes from TCRdb applying MiXCR to the RT-PCR reads. Seen here are 610,000 or so distinct CDR3 sequences, 14% observed once, and the top ten hold around 10%. The germline V gene has CDR1 MGHRA and CDR2 YSYEKL. The CDR3 sequence is 14 residues long. The V end lost 1 base, the J end lost 13 bases, and 19 bases lay between the germline ends. This TCR was sampled from a man aged 45-60 years who received an inactivated influenza vaccine. This specimen was PBMCs from blood, taken about 13 days after vaccination. The rearrangement joins TRBV4-1 to TRBJ1-1; D is undetermined. CDR3 protein: CASSQVDGAPGVFF. CDR3 DNA: TGCGCCAGCAGCCAAGTTGACGGTGCTCCGGGAGTTTTCTTT.